Presented here are 7 T cell receptor beta chains from one specimen sequenced in a study of CD8+CD57+ T cells in acquired aplastic anemia. Previously, flow cytometry had revealed CD8+CD57+ cell expansion in the patients chosen for sequencing. TCR beta VDJ and CDR3 profiling used genomic DNA as template. MiXCR, run by TCRdb on the reads, gives a single entry per CDR3 protein. This sample has about 180,000 distinct CDR3 sequences, with 45% to 60% found just once. The sample taken for sequencing was sorted CD4+, CD8+, or CD8+CD57+ T cells (not recorded which) from PBMCs. The receptor set was obtained from a human donor with aplastic anemia.

The J gene is TRBJ2-6, the V gene TRBV29-1; maybe TRBD2 (5 bases). Per germline, CDR1 SQVTM and CDR2 ANQGSEA. This CDR3 region has 12 residues. V was trimmed by 3 bases and J by 11 bases, leaving 11 bases between them. CDR3 sequence (DNA): TGCAGCGTTGAGTCGGGGAAAGACGTCCTGACTTTC. Its protein product is CSVESGKDVLTF. Full variable domain (outside the CDR3, taken from reference TRBV29-1 and TRBJ2-6): SAVISQKPSRDICQRGTSLTIQCQVDSQVTMMFWYRQQPGQSLTLIATANQGSEATYESGFVIDKFPISRPNLTFSTLTVSNMSPEDSSIYLCSVESGKDVLTFGAGSRLTVL.

The rearrangement links TRBV5-1 to TRBJ2-1; 12 nucleotides line up with TRBD1. This CDR3 spans 17 amino acids. Trimming removed 5 bases from V and 2 bases from J; junction bases left unmatched: 8. Germline-derived CDR1 and CDR2 are SGHRS and YFSETQ. CDR3 in amino acids: CASSYAGTGGPYNEQFF. The CDR3 DNA is TGCGCCAGCAGTTACGCCGGGACAGGGGGCCCCTACAATGAGCAGTTCTTC.

The gene calls are TRBV27 and TRBJ2-1, with 10 bases fitting TRBD2. Trimming cost V 7 bases and J 8 bases; bases outside gene matches: 8. Germline loops: CDR1 MNHEY, CDR2 SMNVEV (reference sequence). The CDR3 loop spans 14 amino acids. The CDR3 DNA reads as TGTGCCAGCAAAGGTCGAGCGGGGGGGGATGAGCAGTTCTTC. It yields the protein CASKGRAGGDEQFF.

This clonotype was recorded many times. One end of the junction does not line up with germline, which may come from a read error. V gene TRBV4-2 combines with J gene TRBJ2-1; D may be TRBD2 (7 bases). The length of the CDR3 is 16 residues. Germline-derived CDR1 and CDR2 are LGHNA and YNFKEQ. The CDR3 coding sequence is TGTGCCAGCAGTCAAGGGGGGGGGTCCCGCTACAATGAGCAGTTCTTC. Residues: CASSQGGGSRYNEQFF.

V and J are TRBV6-2 or TRBV6-3 and TRBJ1-6; tentative D call: TRBD1 (5 bases). The CDR3 runs to 14 residues. V dropped 8 bases and J dropped 8 bases, with 16 bases sitting between them. Germline values: CDR1 MNHEY, CDR2 SVGEGT. Written as DNA, the CDR3 is TGTGCCAGCGGAATGAAAGGGGAGTATTCACCCCTCCACTTT. It codes for CASGMKGEYSPLHF.

The genes are TRBV20-1 and TRBJ1-5; TRBD1 agrees at 9 bases. This CDR3 has 16 amino acids. CDR1 and CDR2 (germline): DFQATT, SNEGSKA (reference sequence). The ends lost 0 bases at V and 4 bases at J; junction bases unmatched: 7. Here the CDR3 DNA reads TGCAGTGCTAGAGATTTTGGGACAGGGTATAATCAGCCCCAGCATTTT. This gives the protein CSARDFGTGYNQPQHF.

The rearrangement uses TRBV10-3 and TRBJ1-4; D uncertain. The CDR3 length is 14 residues. The V end was cut by 5 bases, the J end by 8 bases, with 15 bases between. Germline V lookup: CDR1 ENHRY, CDR2 SYGVKD. The CDR3 DNA reads TGTGCCATCAGTTTGACTGGGCGTGGGGAAAAACTGTTTTTT. Amino acid sequence: CAISLTGRGEKLFF.